The entry that follows covers one T cell receptor beta chain sequence. Its antigen is not known. The sample comes from a study of T cell responses to AZD1222 COVID-19 vaccine. Study conclusions and caveats: CD4 TCRs associated with vaccination spanned spike, dominating at 160-218 and 743-854. Scientists sampled the repertoires only once the peak T cell response had passed.

Clones were read by immunoSEQ multiplex PCR, and TCRdb kept only the in-frame ones, dropping some. The sample carries approximately 74,000 clones, more than 80% recorded once. Germline trimming cut 4 bases from V and 3 bases from J; bases unmatched to any gene: 7. The CDR3 contains 15 residues. Germline assignment: CDR1 SGHKS and CDR2 YYEKEE (reference sequence). The sample was peripheral blood, taken on day 0 of AZD1222 vaccination. The sequence was obtained from an adult in good health. The chain joins TRBV5-5 to TRBJ1-5; 7 nucleotides align to TRBD1. The CDR3 reads CASSTMTGYNQPQHF. DNA of the CDR3: TGTGCCAGCAGCACCATGACAGGGTACAATCAGCCCCAGCATTTT.